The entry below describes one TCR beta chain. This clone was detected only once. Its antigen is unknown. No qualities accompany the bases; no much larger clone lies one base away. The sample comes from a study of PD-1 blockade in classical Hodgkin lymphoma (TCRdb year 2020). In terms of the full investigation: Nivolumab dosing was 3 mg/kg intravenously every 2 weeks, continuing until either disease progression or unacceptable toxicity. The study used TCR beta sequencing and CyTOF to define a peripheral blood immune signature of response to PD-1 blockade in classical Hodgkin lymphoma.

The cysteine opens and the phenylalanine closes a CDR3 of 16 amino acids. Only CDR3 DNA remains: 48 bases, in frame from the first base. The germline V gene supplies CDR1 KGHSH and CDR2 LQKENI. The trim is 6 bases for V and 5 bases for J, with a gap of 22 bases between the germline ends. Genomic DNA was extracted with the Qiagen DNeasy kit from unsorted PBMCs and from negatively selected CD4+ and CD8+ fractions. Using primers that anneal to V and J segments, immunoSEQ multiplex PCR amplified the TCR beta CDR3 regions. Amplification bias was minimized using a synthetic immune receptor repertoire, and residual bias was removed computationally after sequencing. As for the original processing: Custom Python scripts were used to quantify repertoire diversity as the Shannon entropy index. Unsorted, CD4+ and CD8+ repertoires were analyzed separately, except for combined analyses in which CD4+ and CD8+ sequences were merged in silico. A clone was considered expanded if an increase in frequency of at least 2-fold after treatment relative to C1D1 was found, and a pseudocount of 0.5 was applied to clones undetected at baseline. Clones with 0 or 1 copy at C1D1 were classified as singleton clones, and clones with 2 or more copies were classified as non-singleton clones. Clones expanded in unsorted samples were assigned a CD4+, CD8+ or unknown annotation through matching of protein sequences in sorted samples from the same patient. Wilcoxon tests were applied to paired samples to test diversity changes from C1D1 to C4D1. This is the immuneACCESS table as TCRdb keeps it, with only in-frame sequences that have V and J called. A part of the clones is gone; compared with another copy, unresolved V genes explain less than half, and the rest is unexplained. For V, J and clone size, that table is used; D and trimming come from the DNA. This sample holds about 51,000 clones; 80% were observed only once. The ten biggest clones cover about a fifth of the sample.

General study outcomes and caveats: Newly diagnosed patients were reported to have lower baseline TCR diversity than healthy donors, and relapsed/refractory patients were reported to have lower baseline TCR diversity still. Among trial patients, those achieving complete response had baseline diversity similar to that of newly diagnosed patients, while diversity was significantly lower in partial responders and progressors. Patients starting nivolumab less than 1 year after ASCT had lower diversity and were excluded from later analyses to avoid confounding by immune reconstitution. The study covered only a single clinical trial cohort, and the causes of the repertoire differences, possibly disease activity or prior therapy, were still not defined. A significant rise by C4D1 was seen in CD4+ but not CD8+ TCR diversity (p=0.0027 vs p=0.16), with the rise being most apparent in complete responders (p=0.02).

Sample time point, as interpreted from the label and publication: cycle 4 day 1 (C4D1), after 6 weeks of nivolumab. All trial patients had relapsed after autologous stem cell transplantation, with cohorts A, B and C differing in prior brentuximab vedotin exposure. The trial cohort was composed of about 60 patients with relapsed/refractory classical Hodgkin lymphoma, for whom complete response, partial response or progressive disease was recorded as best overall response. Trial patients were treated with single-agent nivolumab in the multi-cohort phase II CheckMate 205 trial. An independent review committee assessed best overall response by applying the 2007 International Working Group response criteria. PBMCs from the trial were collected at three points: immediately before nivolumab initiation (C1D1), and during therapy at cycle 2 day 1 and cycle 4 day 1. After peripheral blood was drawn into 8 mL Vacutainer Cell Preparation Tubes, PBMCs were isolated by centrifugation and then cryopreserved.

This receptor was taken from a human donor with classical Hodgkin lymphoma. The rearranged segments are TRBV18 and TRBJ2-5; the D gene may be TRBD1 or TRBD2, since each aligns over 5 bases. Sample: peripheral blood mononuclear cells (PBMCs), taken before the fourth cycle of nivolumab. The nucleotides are TGTGCCAGCTCCACTTATTCTAGCCCTCAGGGCGAGACCCAGTACTTC. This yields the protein CASSTYSSPQGETQYF.